This TCR beta chain was retrieved from a study of cytomegalovirus exposure and HLA in healthy donors. About this clone itself: No antigen is known for it.

CDR3 length equals 15 residues. CDR1 and CDR2 (germline): SGDLS, YYNGEE. The J segment lost 8 bases and the V segment lost 4 bases, leaving 9 bases of the junction unmatched. Study observations and caveats: Indistinguishable V segments such as TRBV6-2 and TRBV6-3 were excluded. There were some public TCRs occurring in many donors, but most TCR sequences were rare.

PCR used 60 Vbeta primers and 13 Jbeta primers. Clones were sequenced by immunoSEQ multiplex PCR, and TCRdb holds only the in-frame ones, with some missing. In the table there are about 130,000 clones, more than 70% of which are singletons. This rearrangement joins TRBV9 to TRBJ1-4, with TRBD1 identical over 9 bases. The sequence was obtained from a man over 45 in good health and CMV-seropositive. Sequenced sample: PBMCs. The CDR3, as DNA: TGTGCCAGCAGCCCCCAGACAGGGGGGTTGGAAAAACTGTTTTTT. The encoded protein is CASSPQTGGLEKLFF.